These 20 T cell receptor beta chains share one sample of origin, sequenced in a study of T cell clonality in common variable immunodeficiency. Data came from immunoSEQ multiplex PCR; TCRdb stores just in-frame clones and leaves some out. Altogether 40,000 to 65,000 clones were found in the sample, and no singletons occur. Sequenced sample: peripheral blood mononuclear cells. These TCRs come from a person between 18 and 75 years old in good health.

In this sample, this clone turned up a few times. Given a much more abundant clone one base away, this may be a read error. The read finishes 3 residues shy of the CDR3 end, and the germline J gene is used to complete it. The V gene is TRBV2, the J gene TRBJ2-3, with D perhaps TRBD2 (6 bases). V lost 9 bases and J 4 bases, leaving 17 bases between the germline ends. The CDR3 is 14 residues long. Germline CDR1 and CDR2: SNHLY and FYNNEI. This CDR3 reads CARTRAPSADTQYF. The part of the CDR3 DNA that was read is TGTGCCAGGACCCGAGCGCCTAGCGCAGATACG.

This clone was counted many times. Coverage ceases 3 residues before the CDR3 finishes, and the germline J gene fills in the end. The chain carries TRBV20-1 and TRBJ2-1; D gene uncertain. Germline-derived CDR1 and CDR2 are DFQATT and SNEGSKA (reference sequence). Trimming removed 0 bases at V and 7 bases at J, with 16 bases between. This CDR3 spans 15 amino acids. The sequenced CDR3 bases are TGCAGTGCTAGAGAGCCCGGCCTAGAATCGAATGAG. It translates to CSAREPGLESNE. The complete CDR3 reads CSAREPGLESNEQFF.

Many counts were recorded for this clone. The read finishes 3 residues shy of the CDR3 end, and the germline J gene is used to complete it. V usage is TRBV6-2 or TRBV6-3 and J usage is TRBJ2-5; 12 bases align to TRBD2. V gave up 1 base and J gave up 3 bases; unmatched junction bases: 3. The CDR3 loop spans 16 amino acids. The germline gives CDR1 MNHEY, CDR2 SVGEGT. CDR3 bases read: TGTGCCAGCAGTTACTTACTAGCGGGGGGAAAAGAGACC. Translation: CASSYLLAGGKET. The CDR3 as a whole reads CASSYLLAGGKETQYF.

This clone was seen ten or more times. The read falls 3 residues short of the CDR3 end, and the missing part is taken from the germline J gene. V gene TRBV7-1 combines with J gene TRBJ2-1; no reliable D call. TRBV7-1 is an ORF, and what it does is uncertain. The V end was cut by 2 bases, the J end by 0 bases, with 20 bases between. The CDR3 is 19 amino acids. The DNA read from the CDR3 is TGTGCCAGCAGCTCACTTTCAACCCACCTGCCCAGCTCCTACAATGAG. This codes for CASSSLSTHLPSSYNE. The full-length CDR3 reads as CASSSLSTHLPSSYNEQFF.

This clone has only a few counts. The CDR3 goes on 3 residues after the read ends, and that part is filled in from the germline J gene. The chain combines TRBV5-1 with TRBJ2-7, with 8 bases identical to TRBD1. The V gene's germline CDR1 is SGHRS and CDR2 YFSETQ. Losses at the gene ends were 6 bases for V and 2 bases for J; bases not matched to a gene: 7. The CDR3 has 14 amino acids. The sequenced part of the CDR3 DNA is TGCGCCAGCAAAGTCGCGGGACAGGCCTACGAG. It encodes CASKVAGQAYE. The whole CDR3 is CASKVAGQAYEQYF.

In its sample, this clone was seen many times. CDR3 region: CASFRGDSQDTQYF. The CDR3 DNA, read in part, is TGCGCCAGCTTTCGGGGGGACTCCCAAGATACG. The V call is TRBV5-1, the J call TRBJ2-3; 7 bases fit TRBD2. The sequence runs out 3 residues before the end of the CDR3; the remainder is reconstructed from the germline J gene. The V and J ends lost 7 bases and 5 bases, in that order; junction bases with no gene match: 10. Germline V CDR1 and CDR2: SGHRS, YFSETQ. The CDR3 contains 14 residues.

This clone was found many times. The read ends 3 residues before the CDR3 terminus; that terminus is restored from the germline J gene. V gene TRBV2 combines with J gene TRBJ1-2; maybe TRBD1 (6 bases). Germline CDR1 and CDR2: SNHLY and FYNNEI. The CDR3 is 15 residues long. V was cut by 3 bases and J by 3 bases, with 14 bases left in between. The CDR3 is CASSDRGFDDYGYTF. CDR3 bases read: TGTGCCAGCAGTGATAGGGGGTTTGATGACTATGGC. Filled out from reference TRBV2 and TRBJ1-2, the complete variable domain reads EPEVTQTPSHQVTQMGQEVILRCVPISNHLYFYWYRQILGQKVEFLVSFYNNEISEKSEIFDDQFSVERPDGSNFTLKIRSTKLEDSAMYFCASSDRGFDDYGYTFGSGTRLTVV.

This clone has more than one count but fewer than ten. The CDR3 loop is CASSLPGQPSGANVLFF. The sequenced part of the CDR3 DNA is TGTGCCAGTAGCCTACCGGGACAGCCCTCTGGGGCCAACGTA. The chain employs TRBV19 and TRBJ1-4, with 7 bases matching TRBD1. With the read ending 3 residues before the CDR3 end, the germline J gene is used to fill in that end. The germline CDR1 and CDR2 sequences are LNHDA and SQIVND (reference sequence). The CDR3 length is 17 residues.

Points on this clone: The read gets to within 3 residues of the CDR3 end, and the germline J gene fills in the rest. The J gene is TRBJ2-2, the V gene TRBV11-2, with 9 bases identical to TRBD1. The CDR3 has 13 amino acids. Germline V gene data show CDR1 as SGHAT and CDR2 as FQNNGV. The sequenced part of the CDR3 DNA is TGTGCCAGCAGTTTGGTCGGGACAGGGTCG. Its translation is CASSLVGTGS. The CDR3 in its entirety is CASSLVGTGSLFF.

This clone was seen at least ten times. The junction does not match germline at one end; this may be a read error. The read terminates 3 residues before the CDR3 end, so the remaining end is supplied by the germline J gene. The chain has TRBV20-1 and TRBJ1-1; 9 bases align to TRBD1. Per the germline V gene, CDR1 is DFQATT and CDR2 is SNEGSKA (reference sequence). CDR3 length: 14 residues. The part of the CDR3 DNA that was read is TGCAGTGCAAGAGACAGGGGGTTTACCACTGAA. Its protein product is CSARDRGFTTE. The whole CDR3 protein is CSARDRGFTTEAFF.

This clone was seen at least ten times. The read finishes 3 residues shy of the CDR3 end, and the germline J gene is used to complete it. The rearrangement links TRBV20-1 to TRBJ2-2; unclear D gene. With 1 base removed from V and 0 bases from J, the gap between germline ends came to 6 bases. Germline V gene lookup returns CDR1 DFQATT and CDR2 SNEGSKA (reference sequence). This CDR3 spans 14 amino acids. CDR3 protein: CSARGHPNTGELFF. The sequenced part of the CDR3 DNA is TGCAGTGCTAGAGGACACCCGAACACCGGGGAG.

This clone was found a few times. This is likely an artifact of a read error, given a far larger clone one base away. The sample has other DNA sequences that encode this CDR3 too. This chain's CDR3 is CAWTPGQQNTEAFF. The DNA read from the CDR3 is TGTGCCTGGACCCCGGGACAGCAGAACACTGAA. This rearrangement joins TRBV30 to TRBJ1-1; 7 bases agree with TRBD1. The CDR3 end falls 3 residues outside the read, so it is completed with the germline J gene. Germline CDR1 and CDR2: GTSNPN and SVGIG (reference sequence). Unmatched junction bases numbered 6, after V lost 4 bases and J lost 1 base. The CDR3 length is 14 residues.

This clone was seen many times. The junction does not match germline at one end; this may be a read error. The read is 3 residues too short to cover the CDR3 end, so that end is filled in from the germline J gene. This chain links TRBV20-1 with TRBJ2-7; D uncertain. This CDR3 comprises 14 residues. Germline CDR1 reads DFQATT; CDR2 reads SNEGSKA (reference sequence). Incomplete CDR3 DNA: TGCAGTGTTAGAGGCCCACTTTTAACCTACGAG. It encodes CSVRGPLLTYE. The full-length CDR3 reads as CSVRGPLLTYEQYF.

This clone was detected ten times or more. The sequenced fragment ends 3 residues before the CDR3 boundary, so the rest is inferred from the germline J gene. The rearrangement links TRBV6-2 or TRBV6-3 to TRBJ2-6, with unresolved D. Trimming took 6 bases from V and 0 from J, leaving 15 bases between them. The CDR3 runs 17 residues. Germline V CDR1 and CDR2: MNHEY, SVGEGT. Partial CDR3 DNA: TGTGCCAGCAGCAGAACCCCGCACGACTCTGGGGCCAACGTC. Its translation is CASSRTPHDSGANV. The complete CDR3 sequence is CASSRTPHDSGANVLTF.

This clone was observed many times. The read ends 3 residues before the CDR3 terminus; that terminus is restored from the germline J gene. This chain uses TRBV7-3 with TRBJ2-1, with D perhaps matching TRBD1 (5 bases). CDR1 and CDR2 (germline): SGHTA, FQGTGA. Trimming shortened V by 4 bases and J by 7 bases, and 14 bases separated the two germline ends. The CDR3 has 14 residues. This CDR3 is CASSSHTDSNEQFF. The CDR3 bases that were read are TGTGCCAGCAGCTCCCACACCGACAGTAATGAG.

This clone showed up just a few times. The sequenced fragment ends 3 residues before the CDR3 boundary, so the rest is inferred from the germline J gene. The chain links TRBV7-2 to TRBJ1-5; no firm D call. This CDR3 is 13 amino acids long. The germline gives CDR1 SGHTA, CDR2 FQGNSA. Trimming took off 5 bases at V and 4 bases at J, with 9 bases between the two ends. The CDR3 sequence is CASSQQRNQPQHF. The part of the CDR3 DNA that was read is TGTGCCAGCAGCCAACAAAGAAATCAGCCC.

There are many counts of this clone. The CDR3 is cut off 3 residues early in the read; its end comes from the germline J gene. The rearrangement joins TRBV2 to TRBJ2-2; possibly TRBD2 for D (6 bases). The CDR3 is 14 amino acids. Germline V CDR1 and CDR2: SNHLY, FYNNEI. V was shortened by 7 bases and J by 0 bases, with 9 bases between the two germline ends. The sequenced part of the CDR3 DNA is TGTGCCAGCAAGACTAGAACGAACACCGGGGAG. This codes for CASKTRTNTGE. The whole CDR3 region reads CASKTRTNTGELFF.

This clone showed up many times. The CDR3 extends 3 residues past the end of the read, so its final part is completed from the germline J gene. The genes are TRBV4-1 and TRBJ2-5; D might be TRBD1 (5 bases). Germline lookup yields CDR1 MGHRA and CDR2 YSYEKL. V gave up 1 base and J gave up 5 bases, with 11 bases separating them. There are 14 residues in the CDR3. The CDR3 sequence is CASSQGTNRETQYF. The CDR3 bases that were read are TGCGCCAGCAGCCAAGGGACAAACCGGGAGACC.

This clone was seen more than once but under ten times. The read ends 3 residues before the CDR3 terminus; that terminus is restored from the germline J gene. The rearrangement links TRBV19 to TRBJ2-3, with a weak D call TRBD2 (5 bases). The CDR3 extends over 15 amino acids. The germline V gene has CDR1 LNHDA and CDR2 SQIVND (reference sequence). Partial CDR3 DNA: TGTGCCAGTAGTATAGGCAAACTAGACCAAGAGACG. Its protein is CASSIGKLDQET. The whole CDR3 sequence is CASSIGKLDQETQYF.

The sample holds many counts of this clone. The missing CDR3 end, 3 residues past where the read stops, is filled in from the germline J gene. This chain uses TRBV20-1 with TRBJ2-1; 11 bases line up with TRBD2. The CDR3 totals 17 residues. Germline V gene lookup returns CDR1 DFQATT and CDR2 SNEGSKA (reference sequence). After removal of 1 base from V and 7 bases from J, the junction contained 12 bases not matched to a gene. The CDR3 region is CSARGHDLAGGRNEQFF. Incomplete CDR3 DNA: TGCAGTGCTAGAGGGCACGATCTAGCGGGGGGCCGGAATGAG.